These 22 T cell receptor beta chains were sequenced from one sample in a study of blood T cell repertoires in COVID-19. Assay used: immunoSEQ multiplex PCR; TCRdb lists only in-frame clones, some missing. The repertoire holds a few hundred thousand clones, roughly 87% seen once, with 3% in the top ten. Sequenced: PBMCs or T cells enriched from blood (not recorded which). The receptors derive from a woman in her twenties or thirties who had recovered from COVID-19.

The chain has TRBV6-1 and TRBJ2-7, with D unresolved. The germline CDR1 and CDR2 sequences are MNHNS and SASEGT. The CDR3 spans 12 residues. Trimming removed 3 bases at V and 3 bases at J, with 6 bases between. The CDR3 loop reads CASSDNSYEQYF. CDR3 DNA sequence: TGTGCCAGCAGTGATAACAGCTACGAGCAGTACTTC.

The chain employs TRBV30 and TRBJ1-2; 10 bases align to TRBD1. V lost 8 bases, J lost 7 bases, and 7 bases stayed unmatched. The CDR3 length is 12 residues. Germline CDR1 and CDR2: GTSNPN and SVGIG (reference sequence). The CDR3 sequence: CARNRDRGGYTF. The CDR3 DNA sequence: TGTGCCCGGAACCGGGACAGGGGTGGCTACACCTTC. Full variable domain (missing parts from reference TRBV30 and TRBJ1-2): SQTIHQWPATLVQPVGSPLSLECTVEGTSNPNLYWYRQAAGRGLQLLFYSVGIGQISSEVPQNLSASRPQDRQFILSSKKLLLSDSGFYLCARNRDRGGYTFGSGTRLTVV.

The sample holds a few counts of this clone. This chain connects TRBV5-6 to TRBJ1-2, with TRBD1 identical over 7 bases. The germline CDR1 and CDR2 sequences are SGHDT and YYEEEE. V lost 4 bases, J lost 1 base, and 7 bases stayed unmatched. The length of the CDR3 is 15 residues. CDR3 loop: CASSEPGTVNYGYTF. DNA for the CDR3: TGTGCCAGCAGCGAACCTGGGACAGTTAACTATGGCTACACCTTC.

J is TRBJ1-2 and V is TRBV13; TRBD1 aligns across 7 bases. CDR3 length: 12 amino acids. Germline V CDR1 and CDR2: PRHDT, FYEKMQ (reference sequence). V gave up 5 bases and J gave up 5 bases; unmatched junction bases: 2. The CDR3 is CASSPRGYGYTF. In nucleotides, the CDR3 is TGTGCCAGCAGCCCCAGGGGGTATGGCTACACCTTC.

This CDR3 is CASGLAVEQYF. CDR3 coding DNA: TGTGCTAGTGGTTTGGCGGTTGAGCAGTACTTC. The rearrangement links TRBV12-5 to TRBJ2-7; D is uncertain. The CDR3 extends over 11 amino acids. CDR1 is LGHNT and CDR2 is FRNRAP in the germline V gene. V was shortened by 1 base and J by 7 bases, with 5 bases between the two germline ends.

This clone was counted a single time. The gene calls are TRBV2 and TRBJ2-5; 12 bases are a match to TRBD2. Trimming removed 6 bases from V and 4 bases from J; junction bases left unmatched: 9. From germline, CDR1 is SNHLY and CDR2 FYNNEI. The CDR3 loop spans 16 amino acids. Written as DNA, the CDR3 is TGTGCCAGCAGCCCAGGACTAGCGGGGCTGAGAGAGACCCAGTACTTC. This sequence encodes CASSPGLAGLRETQYF.

This clone was detected once. The chain recombines TRBV7-3 with TRBJ2-3; D gene uncertain. This CDR3 region has 14 residues. Germline V gene sequence: CDR1 SGHTA, CDR2 FQGTGA. Trimming pared 5 bases from V and 1 base from J, leaving 10 bases between. Here the CDR3 DNA reads TGTGCCAGCAGCCCGACCAGGCGCACAGATACGCAGTATTTT. Its protein is CASSPTRRTDTQYF.

V gene TRBV7-9 combines with J gene TRBJ2-5, with D possibly matching TRBD1 (6 bases). CDR1 SEHNR and CDR2 FQNEAQ come from the germline V gene (reference sequence). V shed 5 bases and J shed 5 bases, with 15 bases lying between them. This CDR3 is built from 14 residues. CDR3 nucleotides: TGTGCCAGCAGCCCACAACGGACAGAGGAGACCCAGTACTTC. Translation gives CASSPQRTEETQYF.

This sequence joins TRBV30 and TRBJ1-3; D is undetermined. Germline CDR1 reads GTSNPN; CDR2 reads SVGIG (reference sequence). This CDR3 comprises 16 residues. Trimming stripped 0 bases from V and 1 base from J, with 13 bases between. The CDR3 DNA reads TGTGCCTGGAGTGTTTCCGACTTCATTTCTGGAAACACCATATATTTT. This translates into CAWSVSDFISGNTIYF.

Points on this clone: In the same sample, other DNA sequences code for this CDR3. The V gene is TRBV18, the J gene TRBJ2-7, with a possible D match to TRBD1 (5 bases). The CDR3 has 12 amino acids. Trimming pared 6 bases from V and 4 bases from J, leaving 10 bases between. Germline CDR1 is KGHSH and CDR2 is LQKENI. CDR3 region: CASSPGQYEQYF. The DNA for the CDR3 is TGTGCCAGCTCCCCCGGACAATACGAGCAGTACTTC.

V usage is TRBV7-2 and J usage is TRBJ2-5, with D perhaps matching TRBD1 (5 bases). The CDR3 runs to 14 residues. The germline V gene has CDR1 SGHTA and CDR2 FQGNSA. Trimming removed 7 bases from V and 7 bases from J, with 19 bases in between. The CDR3 region has the DNA TGTGCCAGCACCTCCCGACAGTCCGTATCGACCCAGTACTTC. Translated: CASTSRQSVSTQYF. The variable domain in full, with the rest retrieved from reference TRBV7-2 and TRBJ2-5, is GAGVSQSPSNKVTEKGKDVELRCDPISGHTALYWYRQSLGQGLEFLIYFQGNSAPDKSGLPSDRFSAERTGGSVSTLTIQRTQQEDSAVYLCASTSRQSVSTQYFGPGTRLLVL.

This clone was counted a single time. The chain links TRBV2 to TRBJ2-7; TRBD1 aligns across 11 bases. V shed 6 bases, J shed 5 bases, and the junction held 12 bases outside the gene matches. The CDR3 loop spans 16 amino acids. Germline values: CDR1 SNHLY, CDR2 FYNNEI. CDR3 sequence reads: CASRDRGRGSENEQYF. The CDR3 DNA is TGTGCCAGCAGGGACAGGGGGCGGGGAAGTGAGAACGAGCAGTACTTC.

The J gene is TRBJ1-4, the V gene TRBV18; tentative D call: TRBD1 (5 bases). Trimming removed 5 bases from V and 5 bases from J, with 15 bases in between. The CDR3 consists of 15 residues. From germline, CDR1 is KGHSH and CDR2 LQKENI. Here the CDR3 reads CASSSYQTENEKLFF. CDR3 sequence (DNA): TGTGCCAGCTCATCATACCAGACAGAAAATGAAAAACTGTTTTTT.

J is TRBJ1-3 and V is TRBV5-4; 9 bases are a match to TRBD1. The CDR3 has 16 residues. Germline trimming cut 0 bases from V and 0 bases from J; bases unmatched to any gene: 1. The V gene's germline CDR1 is SGHNT and CDR2 YYREEE (reference sequence). The CDR3 spells CASSLGTGASGNTIYF. The CDR3 nucleotides read TGTGCCAGCAGCTTGGGGACAGGGGCCTCTGGAAACACCATATATTTT.

This clone was seen just once. The chain is built from TRBV9 and TRBJ1-6; the D is unclear. The CDR3 totals 15 residues. The germline CDR1 and CDR2 sequences are SGDLS and YYNGEE. V lost 0 bases to trimming and J lost 6 bases, with 10 bases between them. CDR3 sequence: CASSVAATTNSPLHF. CDR3 nucleotide sequence: TGTGCCAGCAGCGTAGCTGCGACAACTAATTCACCCCTCCACTTT.

The V gene is TRBV28, the J gene TRBJ1-1; tentatively, D is TRBD1 (5 bases). This CDR3 region has 15 residues. V lost 4 bases and J 0 bases, leaving 12 bases between the germline ends. The germline V gene encodes CDR1 MDHEN and CDR2 SYDVKM. The CDR3 protein is CASSSAGPMNTEAFF. DNA of the CDR3: TGTGCCAGCAGTTCGGCAGGGCCGATGAACACTGAAGCTTTCTTT. The full variable domain, with the rest looked up from reference TRBV28 and TRBJ1-1, is DVKVTQSSRYLVKRTGEKVFLECVQDMDHENMFWYRQDPGLGLRLIYFSYDVKMKEKGDIPEGYSVSREKKERFSLILESASTNQTSMYLCASSSAGPMNTEAFFGQGTRLTVV.

This sequence joins TRBV27 and TRBJ1-5, with TRBD1 as a possible D gene (6 bases). V shed 6 bases and J shed 7 bases, with 19 bases lying between them. CDR3 length: 15 residues. The germline gives CDR1 MNHEY, CDR2 SMNVEV (reference sequence). CDR3 sequence reads: CASRSLGGGEQPQHF. For the CDR3, the DNA is TGTGCCAGCAGGTCTCTGGGGGGGGGCGAACAGCCCCAGCATTTT.

The rearrangement uses TRBV28 and TRBJ2-6; D might be TRBD1 (6 bases). From germline, CDR1 is MDHEN and CDR2 SYDVKM. Trimming took off 3 bases at V and 1 base at J, with 22 bases between the two ends. There are 20 residues in the CDR3. The CDR3: CASSFTRARGRRSGANVLTF. The CDR3 nucleotides read TGTGCCAGCAGTTTCACCAGGGCCAGGGGAAGGAGGTCTGGGGCCAACGTCCTGACTTTC. The full variable domain, in which reference TRBV28 and TRBJ2-6 provide the parts outside the CDR3, is DVKVTQSSRYLVKRTGEKVFLECVQDMDHENMFWYRQDPGLGLRLIYFSYDVKMKEKGDIPEGYSVSREKKERFSLILESASTNQTSMYLCASSFTRARGRRSGANVLTFGAGSRLTVL.

The V and J genes are TRBV7-9 and TRBJ1-1; perhaps TRBD1 as D (6 bases). Per germline, CDR1 SEHNR and CDR2 FQNEAQ (reference sequence). The V end was cut by 6 bases, the J end by 4 bases, with 18 bases between. This CDR3 has 15 residues. The CDR3 here is CASSPYSGVITEAFF. In DNA, the CDR3 is TGTGCCAGCAGTCCGTATTCAGGGGTTATCACTGAAGCTTTCTTT.

V is TRBV29-1 and J is TRBJ2-1; D gene ambiguous. This CDR3 has 14 residues. V was clipped by 4 bases and J by 2 bases, with 12 bases between them. Germline values: CDR1 SQVTM, CDR2 ANQGSEA. The CDR3 loop is CSVGGVSAYNEQFF. CDR3 in DNA: TGCAGCGTTGGAGGCGTGAGTGCCTACAATGAGCAGTTCTTC.

In nucleotides, the CDR3 is TGTGCCAGCAGCTTAAATACGGGGGATCTAGATACGCAGTATTTT. Translation: CASSLNTGDLDTQYF. V and J are TRBV7-9 and TRBJ2-3; tentatively, D is TRBD2 (6 bases). Germline V lookup: CDR1 SEHNR, CDR2 FQNEAQ (reference sequence). This CDR3 comprises 15 residues. The V end lost 2 bases, the J end lost 5 bases, and 14 bases lay between the germline ends.

The J gene is TRBJ2-7, the V gene TRBV19, with 7 bases fitting TRBD1. The CDR3 extends over 13 amino acids. The trim removed 5 bases at V and 1 base at J, leaving 2 bases unmatched. Germline CDR1 and CDR2: LNHDA and SQIVND (reference sequence). CDR3 sequence: CASSVGQSYEQYF. As DNA, the CDR3 is TGTGCCAGTAGTGTGGGACAGTCCTACGAGCAGTACTTC.